The text below deals with one T cell receptor beta chain. This clone's antigen is unknown. A read error is possible here, since a much larger clone lies one base away. Library generation was performed with multiplex PCR. The data were produced on an Illumina HiSeq 4000. CDR3 regions were amplified by Arm-PCR with iRepertoire HTBI primers to construct TCR beta libraries. Before sequencing, the PCR products went through gel purification. As for how the authors treated the data: Across samples, roughly 60 TRBV and roughly 15 TRBJ segments were identified and used for gene usage analysis of CDR3 amino acid clonotypes. Filtered high-quality paired reads were merged into contigs using COPE and FqMerger. BLAST was used to align contigs to IMGT TRBV, TRBD and TRBJ reference genes, and CDR3 was defined according to IMGT. Highly expanded clones were defined as clonotypes with a frequency above 0.1%. Repertoire diversity was measured by Shannon entropy, and V-J evenness by the Gini coefficient. Public clonotypes were defined as clonotypes shared by more than one individual. The public reads were quality trimmed at Q25 with fastp and then assembled into clones with MiXCR by TCRdb, keeping productive beta chains. Entries are consolidated by CDR3 protein sequence, retaining the most common genes and DNA. V and J calls and clone size were set by TCRdb, not the authors. The sample yields 400,000 to 450,000 distinct CDR3 sequences; roughly a quarter were counted once. Around 24% of the sample comes from the top ten.

This record belongs to a study of regulatory T cells in long-lasting Graves disease (dated by TCRdb to the early 2020s). Regarding the study in general: Persistent Graves' disease was defined as persistently positive TSH receptor autoantibodies together with antithyroid drug treatment for over 5 years. Persistent Graves' disease patients were compared with newly diagnosed Graves' disease patients by peripheral blood TCR sequencing and RNA sequencing. The study took place in China and was registered as a clinical trial. A total of roughly 33 samples were covered by TCR sequencing, comprising roughly 13 persistent and about 20 newly diagnosed Graves' disease patients. Persistent Graves' disease patients in the clinical cohort had taken antithyroid drugs for roughly ten years on average. The paper as a whole reports these results and caveats: TRBV28, TRBJ1-2 and TRBJ2-5 were preferentially used in persistent disease, while TRBV20-1 and TRBJ2-1 were favored in newly diagnosed disease. Peripheral blood alone was examined, since thyroid tissue, which constituted the primary lesion, could not be accessed. The authors noted that the small sample size was a limitation that may lower accuracy. Patients with persistent disease shared more public clonotypes (approximately 2,500) than newly diagnosed patients did (around 930). Only the TCR beta chain was sequenced and analyzed. Compared with newly diagnosed patients, persistent Graves' disease patients had lower TCR Shannon entropy and fewer highly expanded clones, which suggests clonal expansion.

Measured from the cysteine to the phenylalanine, the CDR3 is 14 residues long. Only the CDR3 DNA is retained, 42 bases long and in frame from the first base. According to the germline V gene, CDR1 reads MNHNS and CDR2 reads SASEGT. Explained via the paper, the time point label denotes: persistent/refractory GD, antithyroid drugs over 5 years with positive TRAb. For both TCR sequencing and RNA sequencing, RNA was extracted from PBMCs in TRIzol. The diagnosis of Graves' disease was made according to American Thyroid Association guidelines. Patients for the study were recruited at an endocrinology department in Xi'an, China. From each patient, around 9 milliliters of peripheral blood was collected into an EDTA anticoagulant tube. Ficoll Paque Plus density gradient separation was used to isolate PBMCs, and no additional T cell sorting was done. An Agilent 2100 Bioanalyzer and agarose gel were used to check RNA quality, while a NanoDrop 2000 measured RNA concentration.

The material sequenced was peripheral blood mononuclear cells (PBMCs), taken when the disease was refractory, from a patient treated with antithyroid drugs. The receptor comes from a female donor with Graves disease. Rearrangement joined TRBV6-1 to TRBJ1-1; no D gene can be assigned with confidence. At the DNA level, the sequence is TGTGCCAGCAGTCATATGGAGGCCAACACTGGAGCTTTCTTT. It translates to CASSHMEANTGAFF.